This passage covers 24 T cell receptor beta chains from one sample sequenced in a study of T cells in localized non-small cell lung cancer. Profiling relied on immunoSEQ multiplex PCR, and the TCRdb table lists in-frame clones only, not all of them. The sample includes approximately 40,000 clones, around 88% seen only once; the top ten take 5% to 8%. This sample comprised peripheral blood, obtained before any cancer treatment. The origin of the receptors is a man aged 35 to 70 with stage I lung adenocarcinoma.

This chain joins TRBV28 and TRBJ1-3; no reliable D call. Looked up from germline, CDR1 is MDHEN and CDR2 is SYDVKM. This CDR3 is 13 amino acids long. The ends were cut back, 10 bases at V and 0 bases at J, with 10 bases in the middle. Here the CDR3 DNA reads TGTGCCACCCAGGACTTCTCTGGAAACACCATATATTTT. Translation gives CATQDFSGNTIYF.

A single count supports this clone. The V call is TRBV19, the J call TRBJ2-7; tentative D call: TRBD2 (6 bases). V was clipped by 4 bases and J by 10 bases, with 14 bases between them. Per germline, CDR1 LNHDA and CDR2 SQIVND (reference sequence). The CDR3 runs to 12 residues. CDR3 sequence reads: CASSTQTGTQYF. The CDR3 region has the DNA TGTGCCAGTAGTACTCAAACCGGGACTCAGTACTTC.

The CDR3 DNA sequence: TGTGCCAGCAGCACATACAATGAGCAGTTCTTC. This gives the protein CASSTYNEQFF. The chain uses TRBV5-6 and TRBJ2-1; D is unclear. Between the trimmed V and J ends, which lost 4 bases and 4 bases, there was a span of 3 bases. Germline V gene data show CDR1 as SGHDT and CDR2 as YYEEEE. CDR3 length: 11 amino acids.

The CDR3: CASSLVSRGIYGYTF. As DNA, the CDR3 is TGTGCCAGCAGCTTGGTCAGTAGAGGCATCTATGGCTACACCTTC. The V gene is TRBV5-6, the J gene TRBJ1-2; D gene unclear. V lost 0 bases and J lost 4, with 13 bases in between. The CDR3 extends over 15 amino acids. Germline V gene lookup returns CDR1 SGHDT and CDR2 YYEEEE.

The chain links TRBV6-5 to TRBJ2-1, with D perhaps matching TRBD2 (5 bases). Germline V gene data show CDR1 as MNHEY and CDR2 as SVGAGI. Trimming left V 4 bases short and J 10 bases short, with 14 bases between. This CDR3 contains 13 residues. The CDR3 sequence: CASSSEREDEQFF. The CDR3 coding sequence is TGTGCCAGCAGTTCGGAACGGGAAGACGAGCAGTTCTTC.

This clone showed up just once. The gene calls are TRBV4-1 and TRBJ1-4; a weak D match, TRBD1 (6 bases). V lost 4 bases, J lost 6 bases, and 15 bases lay in between. The germline CDR1 and CDR2 sequences are MGHRA and YSYEKL. This CDR3 has 15 residues. CDR3 in DNA: TGCGCCAGCAGCCCGGGGGGCAGGGGAGATGAAAAACTGTTTTTT. Translating it yields CASSPGGRGDEKLFF.

J is TRBJ2-3 and V is TRBV7-2; the D is unclear. The V end lost 3 bases, the J end lost 6 bases, and 10 bases lay between the germline ends. Germline assignment: CDR1 SGHTA and CDR2 FQGNSA. CDR3 length: 13 residues. The CDR3 is CASSFAPGDTQYF. The CDR3 region has the DNA TGTGCCAGCAGCTTTGCCCCCGGGGATACGCAGTATTTT.

The rearrangement joins TRBV19 to TRBJ2-1; weak D call: TRBD2 (5 bases). Between the trimmed V and J ends, which lost 1 base and 3 bases, there was a span of 10 bases. Germline V gene lookup returns CDR1 LNHDA and CDR2 SQIVND (reference sequence). The CDR3 is 15 residues long. Here the CDR3 reads CASSIGPGSYNEQFF. CDR3 DNA: TGTGCCAGTAGTATAGGGCCGGGAAGCTACAATGAGCAGTTCTTC.

V gene TRBV28 combines with J gene TRBJ1-1, with D unclear. CDR1 MDHEN and CDR2 SYDVKM come from the germline V gene. V was shortened by 5 bases and J by 1 base, with 11 bases between the two germline ends. The CDR3 has 14 amino acids. The CDR3 sequence is CASSLPEGNTEAFF. The CDR3 DNA sequence: TGTGCCAGCAGTCTCCCCGAGGGGAACACTGAAGCTTTCTTT.

This clone was recorded only once. This chain joins TRBV9 and TRBJ2-5, with D uncertain. The CDR3 is 13 residues long. CDR1 SGDLS and CDR2 YYNGEE come from the germline V gene. V shed 1 base and J shed 3 bases, with 7 bases lying between them. The CDR3 loop is CASSVRSEETQYF. The CDR3 bases are TGTGCCAGCAGCGTACGGTCGGAAGAGACCCAGTACTTC.

J is TRBJ2-6 and V is TRBV7-3; D is ambiguous. Germline V gene lookup returns CDR1 SGHTA and CDR2 FQGTGA. Deletions cut 2 bases from V and 3 bases from J, with 2 bases between. The length of the CDR3 is 13 residues. The CDR3: CASSLDGANVLTF. CDR3 nucleotide sequence: TGTGCCAGCAGCTTAGATGGGGCCAACGTCCTGACTTTC.

The J gene is TRBJ1-4, the V gene TRBV20-1, with a possible D match to TRBD1 (5 bases). With 6 bases removed from V and 6 bases from J, the gap between germline ends came to 8 bases. This CDR3 has 11 residues. The V gene's germline CDR1 is DFQATT and CDR2 SNEGSKA (reference sequence). CDR3 sequence: CSAGGYEKLFF. CDR3 DNA sequence: TGCAGTGCGGGGGGGTATGAAAAACTGTTTTTT.

This clone came up once. The rearrangement uses TRBV5-4 and TRBJ2-7, with D possibly matching TRBD2 (6 bases). The CDR3 spans 16 residues. In germline, CDR1 is SGHNT, CDR2 YYREEE (reference sequence). V lost 0 bases and J 3 bases, leaving 16 bases between the germline ends. CDR3 DNA sequence: TGTGCCAGCAGCTTGGATGGGTGGCAGGGAGGCTACGAGCAGTACTTC. This gives the protein CASSLDGWQGGYEQYF.

Here the CDR3 reads CASSQENRALTNTGELFF. The CDR3 nucleotides read TGTGCCAGCAGCCAAGAGAACAGGGCCCTAACGAACACCGGGGAGCTGTTTTTT. V and J are TRBV14 and TRBJ2-2; D is possibly TRBD1 (6 bases). Germline-derived CDR1 and CDR2 are SGHDN and FVKESK. CDR3 length equals 18 residues. Trimming stripped 0 bases from V and 0 bases from J, with 14 bases between.

The chain combines TRBV29-1 with TRBJ2-1; D gene unclear. V lost 7 bases, J lost 1 base, and 14 bases lay in between. Per germline, CDR1 SQVTM and CDR2 ANQGSEA. The CDR3 has 14 amino acids. The CDR3 coding sequence is TGCAGCGCCACCCACTTGGAGTCCTACAATGAGCAGTTCTTC. Its translation: CSATHLESYNEQFF.

This chain connects TRBV27 to TRBJ2-3; no clear D. This CDR3 has 14 residues. V gave up 1 base and J gave up 4 bases, with 9 bases separating them. Looked up from germline, CDR1 is MNHEY and CDR2 is SMNVEV (reference sequence). CDR3 DNA: TGTGCCAGCAGTTTATGGTCCGTTCCAGATACGCAGTATTTT. Residues: CASSLWSVPDTQYF.

The chain employs TRBV29-1 and TRBJ2-1, with 10 bases aligning to TRBD2. Germline V CDR1 and CDR2: SQVTM, ANQGSEA. V gave up 1 base and J gave up 8 bases; unmatched junction bases: 17. The CDR3 loop spans 18 amino acids. In nucleotides, the CDR3 is TGCAGCGTTGAAGGGGGGGTAATGTCCGGGACTAGCGTGTATGAGCAGTTCTTC. This translates into CSVEGGVMSGTSVYEQFF.

The chain employs TRBV9 and TRBJ2-5; no clear D. CDR1 SGDLS and CDR2 YYNGEE come from the germline V gene. Deletions cut 0 bases from V and 1 base from J, with 10 bases between. The CDR3 has 15 residues. The CDR3 protein is CASSVGTLIQETQYF. Here the CDR3 DNA reads TGTGCCAGCAGCGTAGGAACTCTGATCCAAGAGACCCAGTACTTC.

The chain carries TRBV7-2 and TRBJ2-3; TRBD2 agrees at 13 bases. The CDR3 runs to 16 residues. V shed 5 bases, J shed 5 bases, and the junction held 7 bases outside the gene matches. Germline V CDR1 and CDR2: SGHTA, FQGNSA. As DNA, the CDR3 is TGTGCCAGCAGCCTGGGACTAGCGGGGCGGGGAGATACGCAGTATTTT. Translating gives CASSLGLAGRGDTQYF.

J is TRBJ1-2 and V is TRBV11-2; D remains unclear. Germline V gene data show CDR1 as SGHAT and CDR2 as FQNNGV. This CDR3 comprises 16 residues. Trimming pared 0 bases from V and 2 bases from J, leaving 13 bases between. The CDR3 region has the DNA TGTGCCAGCAGCTTAGATCTCGGCAGGTACAACTATGGCTACACCTTC. As protein: CASSLDLGRYNYGYTF.

The chain carries TRBV27 and TRBJ2-3; D not resolved. Germline V CDR1 and CDR2: MNHEY, SMNVEV (reference sequence). This CDR3 is built from 15 residues. Trimming took 2 bases from V and 2 from J, leaving 11 bases between them. CDR3 residues: CASSLSGTFTDTQYF. The CDR3 nucleotides read TGTGCCAGCAGTTTAAGTGGCACCTTCACAGATACGCAGTATTTT.

The chain has TRBV2 and TRBJ2-2, with D tentatively TRBD2 (5 bases). Germline CDR1 reads SNHLY; CDR2 reads FYNNEI. V was cut by 4 bases and J by 6 bases, with 12 bases left in between. The CDR3 totals 14 residues. CDR3 sequence: CASSALEGAGELFF. CDR3 in DNA: TGTGCCAGCAGTGCTTTAGAGGGTGCCGGGGAGCTGTTTTTT.

A single count supports this clone. This chain joins TRBV2 and TRBJ2-1, with TRBD2 matching 10 bases. The ends lost 4 bases at V and 7 bases at J; junction bases unmatched: 7. CDR3 length: 15 residues. From germline, CDR1 is SNHLY and CDR2 FYNNEI. The CDR3 sequence is CASSGLAGRENEQFF. CDR3 in DNA: TGTGCCAGCAGTGGACTAGCGGGCCGGGAAAATGAGCAGTTCTTC.

V is TRBV14 and J is TRBJ2-1; 14 nucleotides agree with TRBD2. Per the germline V gene, CDR1 is SGHDN and CDR2 is FVKESK. The CDR3 runs to 15 residues. V dropped 4 bases and J dropped 9; count of bases not matched to a gene: 5. The CDR3 is CASSPTSGRATEQFF. CDR3 DNA: TGTGCCAGCAGCCCGACTAGCGGGAGGGCCACTGAGCAGTTCTTC.